This TCR beta chain was obtained from a study of vaccination and CD4 T cells after COVID-19. Sample treatment: roughly 10-day PBMC culture with coronavirus spike peptide pools or control peptides (ViraFEST assay). The CDR3 sequence is 14 residues long. Trimming took off 5 bases at V and 8 bases at J, with 18 bases between the two ends. Germline-derived CDR1 and CDR2 are MNHEY and SMNVEV (reference sequence). The study sequenced cultured CD4+ T cell DNA using the Oncomine TCR Beta short-read assay. TCRdb called the PCR reads again in MiXCR, with one record for every CDR3 protein. The sample yields about 17,000 distinct CDR3 sequences, less than 50% seen once. Worth noting for this clonotype: Its antigen is unidentified.

This clonotype originated in a human donor who had recovered from COVID-19. The material sequenced was CD4+ T cells from blood, cultured in vitro. V is TRBV27 and J is TRBJ1-2, with a weak D call TRBD1 (6 bases). The CDR3 DNA is TGTGCCAGCAGTCCAGGCTGGGGGGCGCAGGGCTACACCTTC. Its translation: CASSPGWGAQGYTF.